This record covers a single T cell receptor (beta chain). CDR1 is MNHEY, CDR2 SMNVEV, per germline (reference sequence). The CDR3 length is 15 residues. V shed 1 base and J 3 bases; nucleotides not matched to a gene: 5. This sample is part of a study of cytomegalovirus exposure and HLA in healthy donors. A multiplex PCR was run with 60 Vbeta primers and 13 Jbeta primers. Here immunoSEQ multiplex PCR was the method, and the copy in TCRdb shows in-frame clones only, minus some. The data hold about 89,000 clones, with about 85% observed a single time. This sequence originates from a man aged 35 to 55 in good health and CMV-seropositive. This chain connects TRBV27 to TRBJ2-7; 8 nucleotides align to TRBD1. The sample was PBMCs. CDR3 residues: CASSLWGTGYYEQYF. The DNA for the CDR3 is TGTGCCAGCAGTTTATGGGGGACAGGCTACTACGAGCAGTACTTC.